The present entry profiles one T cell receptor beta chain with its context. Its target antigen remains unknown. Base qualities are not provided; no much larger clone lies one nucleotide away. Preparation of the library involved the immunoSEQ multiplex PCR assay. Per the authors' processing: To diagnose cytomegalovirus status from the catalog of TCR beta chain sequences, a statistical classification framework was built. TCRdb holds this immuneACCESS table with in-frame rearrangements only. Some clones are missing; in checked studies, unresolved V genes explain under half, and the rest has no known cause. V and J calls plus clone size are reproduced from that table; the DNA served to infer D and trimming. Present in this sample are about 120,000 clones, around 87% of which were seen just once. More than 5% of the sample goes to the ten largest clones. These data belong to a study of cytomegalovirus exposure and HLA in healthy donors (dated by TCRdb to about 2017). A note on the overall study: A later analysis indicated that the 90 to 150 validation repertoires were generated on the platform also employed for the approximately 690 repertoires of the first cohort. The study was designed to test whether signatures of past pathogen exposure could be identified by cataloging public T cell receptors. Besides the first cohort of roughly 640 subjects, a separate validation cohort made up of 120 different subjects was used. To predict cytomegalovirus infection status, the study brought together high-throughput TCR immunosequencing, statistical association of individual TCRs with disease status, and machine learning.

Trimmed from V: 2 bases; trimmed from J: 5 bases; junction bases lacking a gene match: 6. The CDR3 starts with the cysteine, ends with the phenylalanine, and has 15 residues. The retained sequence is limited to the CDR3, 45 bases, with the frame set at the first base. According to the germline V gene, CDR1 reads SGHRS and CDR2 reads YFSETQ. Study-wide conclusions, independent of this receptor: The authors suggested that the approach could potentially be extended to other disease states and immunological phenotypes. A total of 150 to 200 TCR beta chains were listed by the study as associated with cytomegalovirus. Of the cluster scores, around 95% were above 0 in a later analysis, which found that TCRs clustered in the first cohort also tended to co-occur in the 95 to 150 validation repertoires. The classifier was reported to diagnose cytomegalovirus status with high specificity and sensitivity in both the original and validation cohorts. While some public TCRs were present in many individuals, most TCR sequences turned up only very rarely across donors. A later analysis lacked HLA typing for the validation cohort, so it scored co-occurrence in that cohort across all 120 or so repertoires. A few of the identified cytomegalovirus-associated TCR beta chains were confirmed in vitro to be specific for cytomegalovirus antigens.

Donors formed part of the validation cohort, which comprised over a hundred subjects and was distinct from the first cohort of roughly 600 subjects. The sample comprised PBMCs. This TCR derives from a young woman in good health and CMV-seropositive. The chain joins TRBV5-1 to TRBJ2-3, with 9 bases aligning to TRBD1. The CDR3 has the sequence CASSFGQGRGDTQYF. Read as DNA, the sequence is TGCGCCAGCAGCTTTGGACAGGGGCGCGGAGATACGCAGTATTTT.